This paragraph covers one TCR beta chain sequence. This specimen comes from a study of T cells in tumors after PD-1 blockade. Study overall: Daily vismodegib 150 mg continued in a subset of anti-PD-1-treated patients. Mean per blood sample: 113,528 templates (about 24,000-270,000), 36,536 unique clonotypes.

Only in-frame clones appear in the TCRdb table, and some are missing; sequencing was by immunoSEQ multiplex PCR. Among approximately 20,000 clones listed, 81% were seen once. The receptor was derived from a human donor with advanced basal cell or squamous cell carcinoma (not recorded which). This specimen consisted of PBMCs, obtained after anti-PD-1 therapy.

The CDR3 protein is CASSQRRGGHSWGYTF. The CDR3 nucleotides read TGTGCCAGCAGCCAACGGAGGGGCGGGCATTCTTGGGGCTACACCTTC. The chain employs TRBV3-1 (or the pseudogene TRBV3-2) and TRBJ1-2; D perhaps matches TRBD1 (5 bases). Per the germline V gene, CDR1 is LGHDT and CDR2 is YNNKEL (reference sequence). The ends were cut back, 2 bases at V and 8 bases at J, with 21 bases in the middle. The CDR3 is 16 residues long.